This TCR beta chain was retrieved from a study of T cells after yellow fever vaccination. The germline gives CDR1 SGHRS, CDR2 YFSETQ. With V trimmed by 3 bases and J by 7 bases, 10 bases remained unmatched. The CDR3 spans 15 residues. A universal primer site and UMIs were added as TCR cDNA was made by 5'RACE template switching. TCRdb ran MiXCR on the 5' RACE reads and lists one entry per CDR3 protein. This sample has approximately 300,000 distinct CDR3 sequences, with roughly 8.7% found just once. This chain links TRBV5-1 with TRBJ2-7; 10 bases are a match to TRBD1. This TCR came from a man aged 18 to 35 who received the YFV17D yellow fever vaccine. The specimen was PBMCs, collected on the day of the first yellow fever vaccination. In nucleotides, the CDR3 is TGCGCCAGCAGCTCGGGTTGGGACAGGGGTGAGGAGCAGTACTTC. Translated: CASSSGWDRGEEQYF.